Listed here is a single T cell receptor beta chain. The germline gives CDR1 SGDLS, CDR2 YYNGEE. This CDR3 has 14 amino acids. V shed 3 bases, J shed 5 bases, and the junction held 2 bases outside the gene matches. The data originate from a study of blood T cell repertoires in COVID-19. Under the authors' procedure: Nucleated cell counts were estimated from reference gene primer amplification. Here immunoSEQ multiplex PCR was the method, and the copy in TCRdb shows in-frame clones only, minus some. The V and J calls and clone size are taken from that table; D and trimming were inferred from the DNA. Among 100,000 or so clones listed, roughly 84% were seen once.

This chain joins TRBV9 and TRBJ1-5; 10 positions agree with TRBD1. The TCR comes from a human donor in a cohort sampled during active COVID-19. Source material: peripheral blood. The CDR3 DNA is TGTGCCAGCAGCGCCGGACAGGGGGATCAGCCCCAGCATTTT. This encodes CASSAGQGDQPQHF.